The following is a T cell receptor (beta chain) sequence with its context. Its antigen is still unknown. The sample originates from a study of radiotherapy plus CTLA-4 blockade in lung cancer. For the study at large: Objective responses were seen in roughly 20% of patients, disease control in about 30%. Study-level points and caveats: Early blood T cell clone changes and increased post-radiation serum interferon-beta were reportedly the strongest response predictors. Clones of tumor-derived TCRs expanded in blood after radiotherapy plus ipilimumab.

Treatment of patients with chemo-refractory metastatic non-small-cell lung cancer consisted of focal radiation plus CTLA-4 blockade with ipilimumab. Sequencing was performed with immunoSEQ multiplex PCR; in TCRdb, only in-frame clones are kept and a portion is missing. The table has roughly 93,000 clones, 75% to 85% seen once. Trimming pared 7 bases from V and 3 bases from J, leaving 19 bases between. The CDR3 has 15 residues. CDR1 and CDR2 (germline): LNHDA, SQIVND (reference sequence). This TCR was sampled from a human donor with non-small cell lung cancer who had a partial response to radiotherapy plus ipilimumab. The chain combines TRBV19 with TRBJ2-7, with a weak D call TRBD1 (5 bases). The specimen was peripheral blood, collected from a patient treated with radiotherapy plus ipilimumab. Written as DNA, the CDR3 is TGTGCCAGTATGGAAGGTGGGCAGGGCTACTACGAGCAGTACTTC. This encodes CASMEGGQGYYEQYF.